A single sample is the source of the 15 T cell receptor beta chains below, sequenced in a study of radiation and T cells in renal cell carcinoma. Clones were sequenced by immunoSEQ multiplex PCR, and TCRdb holds only the in-frame ones, with some missing. This table holds tens of thousands of clones, around three quarters found once. The time point denotes: blood 2 weeks post-SBRT. Noted treatment: 15 Gy SBRT to primary tumor, nephrectomy 4 weeks later. Material: blood, obtained from a patient whose treatment included radiotherapy and nephrectomy. These receptors were taken from a man aged 55 to 70 with renal cell carcinoma.

The chain carries TRBV9 and TRBJ1-1; 7 nucleotides agree with TRBD1. The CDR3 extends over 14 amino acids. After removal of 2 bases from V and 4 bases from J, the junction contained 5 bases not matched to a gene. Germline CDR1 and CDR2: SGDLS and YYNGEE. This chain's CDR3 is CASSVGGGFTEAFF. DNA for the CDR3: TGTGCCAGCAGCGTTGGAGGGGGCTTCACTGAAGCTTTCTTT.

This chain links TRBV5-1 with TRBJ2-1; TRBD1 or TRBD2 may be the D gene (5 bases each). Per the germline V gene, CDR1 is SGHRS and CDR2 is YFSETQ. V dropped 0 bases and J dropped 10 bases, with 17 bases sitting between them. The CDR3 consists of 15 residues. DNA for the CDR3: TGCGCCAGCAGCTTGGCCTCCTCCGGGACGCCCGAGCAGTTCTTC. Protein: CASSLASSGTPEQFF.

The CDR3 DNA reads as TGTGCCACATCTACAGGGTACGGCTACACCTTC. It is translated as CATSTGYGYTF. The chain has TRBV19 and TRBJ1-2; D is perhaps TRBD1 (6 bases). Germline V lookup: CDR1 LNHDA, CDR2 SQIVND (reference sequence). The CDR3 spans 11 residues. Trimming pared 10 bases from V and 8 bases from J, leaving 14 bases between.

The chain employs TRBV11-3 and TRBJ1-2; 7 bases line up with TRBD1. The CDR3 contains 14 residues. With V trimmed by 5 bases and J by 2 bases, 5 bases remained unmatched. CDR1 is SGHNT, CDR2 YENEEA, per germline. The CDR3 reads CASSSGQANYGYTF. CDR3 nucleotides: TGTGCCAGCAGCAGCGGACAGGCCAACTATGGCTACACCTTC.

The chain is built from TRBV6-4 and TRBJ2-1; D not certain. V dropped 3 bases and J dropped 6 bases, with 9 bases sitting between them. CDR1 MRHNA and CDR2 SNTAGT come from the germline V gene. The CDR3 runs 13 residues. CDR3 residues: CASSETLRNEQFF. The DNA for the CDR3 is TGTGCCAGCAGTGAGACGCTACGCAATGAGCAGTTCTTC.

The chain couples TRBV6-5 to TRBJ1-6, with D tentatively TRBD1 (5 bases). The CDR3 is made up of 16 amino acids. From germline, CDR1 is MNHEY and CDR2 SVGAGI. Deletions cut 0 bases from V and 5 bases from J, with 11 bases between. CDR3 sequence (DNA): TGTGCCAGCAGTTACTCCCCAGGAGGGGATAATTCACCCCTCCACTTT. Its protein is CASSYSPGGDNSPLHF.

The gene calls are TRBV7-2 and TRBJ2-7; no clear D gene. CDR1 is SGHTA and CDR2 is FQGNSA in the germline V gene. This CDR3 contains 13 residues. Trimming took 1 base from V and 3 from J, leaving 7 bases between them. The chain's CDR3 is CASSLGGGYEQYV. DNA for the CDR3: TGTGCCAGCAGCTTAGGAGGCGGCTACGAGCAGTACGTC.

The chain employs TRBV5-1 and TRBJ2-7; TRBD2 matches at 8 bases. V lost 5 bases to trimming and J lost 7 bases; unmatched junction nucleotides: 11. Germline assignment: CDR1 SGHRS and CDR2 YFSETQ. The CDR3 runs 14 residues. The CDR3 coding sequence is TGCGCCAGCAGGCGGGGGGAGCCCGGGGGAGAGCAGTACGTC. Residues: CASRRGEPGGEQYV.

The chain couples TRBV11-2 to TRBJ2-1, with 7 bases that match TRBD2. V was clipped by 2 bases and J by 9 bases; unmatched bases: 4. Germline V gives CDR1 SGHAT, CDR2 FQNNGV. This CDR3 has 13 amino acids. The CDR3 sequence is CASSLLREAEQFF. CDR3 nucleotides: TGTGCCAGCAGCTTACTCCGGGAGGCTGAGCAGTTCTTC.

The chain couples TRBV11-2 to TRBJ2-7; tentatively, D is TRBD2 (5 bases). The CDR3 is 13 residues long. V was shortened by 0 bases and J by 6 bases, with 9 bases between the two germline ends. CDR1 is SGHAT, CDR2 FQNNGV, per germline. The DNA for the CDR3 is TGTGCCAGCAGCTTAGATCGGGGAGCCGAGCAGTACTTC. It codes for CASSLDRGAEQYF. Full variable domain (rest looked up from reference TRBV11-2 and TRBJ2-7): EAGVAQSPRYKIIEKRQSVAFWCNPISGHATLYWYQQILGQGPKLLIQFQNNGVVDDSQLPKDRFSAERLKGVDSTLKIQPAKLEDSAVYLCASSLDRGAEQYFGPGTRLTVT.

The gene calls are TRBV19 and TRBJ1-6; D uncertain. Germline CDR1 is LNHDA and CDR2 is SQIVND (reference sequence). V lost 9 bases to trimming and J lost 10 bases, with 10 bases between them. The CDR3 loop spans 11 amino acids. CDR3 DNA sequence: TGTGCCAGAACTAGAGGGTCACCCCTCCACTTT. This gives the protein CARTRGSPLHF.

The chain employs TRBV7-2 and TRBJ1-3; no firm D call. Trimming took 2 bases from V and 3 from J, leaving 8 bases between them. CDR3 length: 14 residues. Germline V gives CDR1 SGHTA, CDR2 FQGNSA. CDR3 sequence reads: CASSLLLNGNTIYF. The CDR3 bases are TGTGCCAGCAGCTTACTCCTCAATGGAAACACCATATATTTT.

V usage is TRBV19 and J usage is TRBJ1-1; 9 bases line up with TRBD1. CDR3 length: 15 residues. Germline V gene lookup returns CDR1 LNHDA and CDR2 SQIVND (reference sequence). V shed 4 bases, J shed 2 bases, and the junction held 5 bases outside the gene matches. The CDR3 is CASSKGQGYNTEAFF. In DNA form, the CDR3 reads TGTGCCAGTAGTAAAGGACAGGGGTATAACACTGAAGCTTTCTTT.

This clone was counted only a few times. This chain links TRBV7-7 with TRBJ1-6, with 8 positions matching TRBD1. Germline CDR1 reads SSHAT; CDR2 reads FNYEAQ (reference sequence). The CDR3 length is 15 residues. With 7 bases clipped from V and 11 bases from J, the junction kept 13 bases outside the gene matches. The CDR3 is CASTVDRGMRTPLHF. In DNA, the CDR3 is TGTGCCAGCACCGTTGACAGGGGTATGCGGACACCCCTCCACTTT. Using reference TRBV7-7 and TRBJ1-6 for the parts outside the CDR3, the full variable domain is GAGVSQSPRYKVTKRGQDVTLRCDPISSHATLYWYQQALGQGPEFLTYFNYEAQPDKSGLPSDRFSAERPEGSISTLTIQRTEQRDSAMYRCASTVDRGMRTPLHFGNGTRLTVT.

The chain carries TRBV2 and TRBJ2-5; 8 nucleotides align to TRBD1. CDR3 size: 14 residues. Germline trimming cut 8 bases from V and 5 bases from J; bases unmatched to any gene: 10. CDR1 and CDR2 from the germline V gene are SNHLY and FYNNEI. CDR3 sequence (DNA): TGTGCCAGCCGACAGGGGTGGCGTGCGGAGACCCAGTACTTC. Residues: CASRQGWRAETQYF.